This T cell receptor (beta chain) was recovered during a study of blood T cell repertoires in COVID-19. Study background: T cells, B-cell-depleted T cells, or PBMCs provided the cDNA or gDNA that served as material.

Profiled with immunoSEQ multiplex PCR; TCRdb holds only in-frame clones, not every one. The data contain around 180,000 clones, roughly 86% of them singletons. CDR1 is SGHRS and CDR2 is YFSETQ in the germline V gene. CDR3 length equals 13 residues. V was clipped by 4 bases and J by 8 bases; unmatched bases: 6. This clone was seen a single time. Sequenced material: peripheral blood. The V gene is TRBV5-1, the J gene TRBJ1-1, with 9 nucleotides matching TRBD1. The clonotype was recovered from a man aged 35 to 55 with active or convalescent COVID-19. The CDR3 coding sequence is TGCGCCAGCAGCCCGGACAGGGGTTGGGAAGCTTTCTTT. Translation gives CASSPDRGWEAFF.